The clone carrying this T cell receptor (beta chain) has only a few counts. The target antigen is unknown. This sample stems from a study of CD8+ T cells in alopecia areata. Study-wide findings and caveats: Elevated clonality characterized lesional scalp relative to normal scalp, particularly in alopecia totalis/universalis.

Investigators isolated RNA and reverse transcribed it into cDNA to act as the sequencing template. Some clones are missing from TCRdb's copy, which holds only in-frame ones; the method was immunoSEQ multiplex PCR. The table shows roughly 190,000 clones, with around 56% occurring only once. J lost 5 bases, V lost 8 bases, and 11 bases had no gene match. From germline, CDR1 is SQVTM and CDR2 ANQGSEA. There are 14 residues in the CDR3. Noted treatment: oral pan-JAK inhibitor, 5-10 mg twice daily. The origin of this receptor is a human donor with alopecia areata. The starting material was CD4+ T cells sorted from blood, obtained at week 4, from a patient treated with tofacitinib. J is TRBJ2-3 and V is TRBV29-1; TRBD1 matches 9 bases. The CDR3 region is CSISDRGSEDTQYF. The CDR3 DNA sequence: TGCAGCATCTCGGACAGGGGCTCGGAAGATACGCAGTATTTT.